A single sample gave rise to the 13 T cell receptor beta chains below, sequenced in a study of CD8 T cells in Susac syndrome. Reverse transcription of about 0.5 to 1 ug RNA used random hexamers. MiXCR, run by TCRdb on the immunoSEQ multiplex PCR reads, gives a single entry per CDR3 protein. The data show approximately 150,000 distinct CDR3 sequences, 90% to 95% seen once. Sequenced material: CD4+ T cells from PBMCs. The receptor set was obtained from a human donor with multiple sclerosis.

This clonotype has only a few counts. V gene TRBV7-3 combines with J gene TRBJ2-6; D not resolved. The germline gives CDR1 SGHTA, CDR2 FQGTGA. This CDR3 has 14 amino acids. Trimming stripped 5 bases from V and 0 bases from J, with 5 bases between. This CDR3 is CASSPTSGANVLTF. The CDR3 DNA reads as TGTGCCAGCAGCCCCACCTCTGGGGCCAACGTCCTGACTTTC.

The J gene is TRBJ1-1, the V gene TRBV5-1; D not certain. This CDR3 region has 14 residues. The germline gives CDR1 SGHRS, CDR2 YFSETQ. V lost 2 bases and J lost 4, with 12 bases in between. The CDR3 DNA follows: TGCGCCAGCAGCTTAGGAGGGTTGCGCACTGAAGCTTTCTTT. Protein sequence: CASSLGGLRTEAFF.

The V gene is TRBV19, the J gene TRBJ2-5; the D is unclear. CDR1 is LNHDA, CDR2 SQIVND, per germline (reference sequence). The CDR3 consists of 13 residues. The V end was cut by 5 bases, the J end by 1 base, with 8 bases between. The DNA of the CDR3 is TGTGCCAGTAGTCGGCAGATCCAAGAGACCCAGTACTTC. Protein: CASSRQIQETQYF.

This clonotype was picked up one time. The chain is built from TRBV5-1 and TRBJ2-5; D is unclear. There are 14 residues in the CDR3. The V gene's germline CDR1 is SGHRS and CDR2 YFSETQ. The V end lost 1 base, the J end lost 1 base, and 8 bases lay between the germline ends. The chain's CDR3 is CASSLLTPQETQYF. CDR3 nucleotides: TGCGCCAGCAGCTTGCTGACACCCCAAGAGACCCAGTACTTC.

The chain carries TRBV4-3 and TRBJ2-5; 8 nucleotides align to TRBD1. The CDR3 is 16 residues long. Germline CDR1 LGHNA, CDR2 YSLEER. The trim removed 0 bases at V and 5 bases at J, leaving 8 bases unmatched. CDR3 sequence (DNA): TGCGCCAGCAGCCAAGATCGGCAGGGGGCGCGGGAGACCCAGTACTTC. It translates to CASSQDRQGARETQYF.

CDR3 DNA: TGTGCCAGTAGTGGGGACAGGGGGAGGTCGCCTAACTATGGCTACACCTTC. Translation: CASSGDRGRSPNYGYTF. V gene TRBV19 combines with J gene TRBJ1-2; 11 bases line up with TRBD1. The length of the CDR3 is 17 residues. V lost 5 bases and J lost 0; bases outside the gene matches: 8. Germline lookup yields CDR1 LNHDA and CDR2 SQIVND (reference sequence).

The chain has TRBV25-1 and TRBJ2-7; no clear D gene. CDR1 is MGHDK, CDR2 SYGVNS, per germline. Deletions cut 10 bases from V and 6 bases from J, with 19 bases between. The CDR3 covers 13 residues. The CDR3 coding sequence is TGTGCCACCAAGGTTTTTCGGGCAGGCGAGCAGTACTTC. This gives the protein CATKVFRAGEQYF.

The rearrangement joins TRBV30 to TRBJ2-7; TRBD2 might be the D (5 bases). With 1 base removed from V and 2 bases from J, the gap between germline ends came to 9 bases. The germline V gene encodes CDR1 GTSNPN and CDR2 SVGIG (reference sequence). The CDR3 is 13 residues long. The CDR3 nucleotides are TGTGCCTGGAGTGGGACTCCCGCCTACGAGCAGTACTTC. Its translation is CAWSGTPAYEQYF.

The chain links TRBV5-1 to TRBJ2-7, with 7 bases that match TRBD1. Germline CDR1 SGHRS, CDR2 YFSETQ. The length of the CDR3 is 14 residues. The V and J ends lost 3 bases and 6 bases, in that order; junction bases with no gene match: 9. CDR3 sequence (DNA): TGCGCCAGCAGCTCCGAGGGACAGATAGGCGAGCAGTACTTC. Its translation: CASSSEGQIGEQYF.

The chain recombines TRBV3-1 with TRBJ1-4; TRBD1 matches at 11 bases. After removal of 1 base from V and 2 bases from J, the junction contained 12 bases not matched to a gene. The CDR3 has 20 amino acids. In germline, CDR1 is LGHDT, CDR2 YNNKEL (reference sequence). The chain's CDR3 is CASSQGDPRTGGLTNEKLFF. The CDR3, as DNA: TGTGCCAGCAGCCAAGGAGATCCCCGGACAGGGGGCTTGACTAATGAAAAACTGTTTTTT. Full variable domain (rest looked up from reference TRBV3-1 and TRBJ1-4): DTAVSQTPKYLVTQMGNDKSIKCEQNLGHDTMYWYKQDSKKFLKIMFSYNNKELIINETVPNRFSPKSPDKAHLNLHINSLELGDSAVYFCASSQGDPRTGGLTNEKLFFGSGTQLSVL.

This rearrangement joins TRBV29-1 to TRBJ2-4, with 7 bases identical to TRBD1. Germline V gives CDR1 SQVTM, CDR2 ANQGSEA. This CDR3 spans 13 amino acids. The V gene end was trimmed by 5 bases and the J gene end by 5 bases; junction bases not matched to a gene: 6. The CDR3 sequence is CSVRQGGENIQYF. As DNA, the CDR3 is TGCAGCGTTCGACAGGGCGGTGAAAACATTCAGTACTTC.

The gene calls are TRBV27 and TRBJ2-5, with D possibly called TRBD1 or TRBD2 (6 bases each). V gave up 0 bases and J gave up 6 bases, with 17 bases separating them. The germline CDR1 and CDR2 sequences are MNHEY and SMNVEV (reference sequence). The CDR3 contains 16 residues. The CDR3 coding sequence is TGTGCCAGCAGTTTATCAGTTAGGGGGGCGGATAAGACCCAGTACTTC. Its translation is CASSLSVRGADKTQYF.

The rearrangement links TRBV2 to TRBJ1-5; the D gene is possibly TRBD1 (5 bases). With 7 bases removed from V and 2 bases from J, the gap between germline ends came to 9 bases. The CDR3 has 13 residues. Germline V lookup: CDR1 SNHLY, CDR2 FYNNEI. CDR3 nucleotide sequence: TGTGCCAGCATGGGGGGAGGCAATCAGCCCCAGCATTTT. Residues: CASMGGGNQPQHF.